The T cell receptor beta chain described here comes from a study of graft-versus-host responses after intestinal transplantation. Turning to the study itself: Every one of the recipients received anti-thymocyte globulin induction and afterwards took tacrolimus and steroids for 3 to 4 years. Study observations and caveats: Early post-transplant declines in HvG were associated with peak levels of circulating GvH clones. Clonal ratios of graft-versus-host to host-versus-graft in allografts were high for patients exhibiting graft-donor T cell macrochimerism. Recipient marrow showed GvH clones, some seen first in ileum or blood.

The table came from immunoSEQ multiplex PCR; TCRdb's copy has only in-frame clones and leaves some out. The sample consists of just under 85,000 clones, around 93% of them appearing once. Concerning this clone: What it binds is unknown.

The J segment lost 0 bases and the V segment lost 3 bases, leaving 11 bases of the junction unmatched. The CDR3 loop spans 20 amino acids. CDR1 and CDR2 from the germline V gene are KGHSH and LQKENI. The chain employs TRBV18 and TRBJ2-6, with 10 nucleotides matching TRBD1. This TCR was recovered from a human donor who was the organ donor for an intestinal transplant. Sequencing was performed on unstimulated CD8+ T cells sorted from spleen or lymph node cells, taken before transplant. In nucleotides, the CDR3 is TGTGCCAGCTCACCGTCGGGACAGGGGTTTGGACACTCTGGGGCCAACGTCCTGACTTTC. Residues: CASSPSGQGFGHSGANVLTF. Full variable domain (rest looked up from reference TRBV18 and TRBJ2-6): NAGVMQNPRHLVRRRGQEARLRCSPMKGHSHVYWYRQLPEEGLKFMVYLQKENIIDESGMPKERFSAEFPKEGPSILRIQQVVRGDSAAYFCASSPSGQGFGHSGANVLTFGAGSRLTVL.